This is a list of T cell receptor beta chains from one sample in a study of shared clonotypes between healthy human individuals. Only in-frame clones appear in the TCRdb table, and some are missing; sequencing was by immunoSEQ multiplex PCR. The sample contains about 2.3 million clones, around 92% of which appear only once. Material for sequencing was naive CD4+ T cells from PBMCs. These receptors were taken from a man aged 18-30 years in good health. Some clones in this sample may be carry-over from other donors' samples. The CDR3 runs from the conserved cysteine through the conserved F or W. A D gene is named only where the DNA matches it firmly. Some rows mark clone size as missing; the rest say once, few, many or name a class of expanded clone.

-,TRBV28,TRBD2,TRBJ2-1,CASSILREEKGNEQFF,TGTGCCAGCAGTATTCTGCGGGAGGAGAAGGGCAATGAGCAGTTCTTC
-,TRBV2,-,TRBJ2-1,CASSEGEGDEQFF,TGTGCCAGCAGTGAAGGCGAGGGAGATGAGCAGTTCTTC
-,TRBV5-1,-,TRBJ2-5,CASSLESGAHQETQYF,TGCGCCAGCAGCTTGGAGTCAGGGGCCCATCAAGAGACCCAGTACTTC
-,TRBV6-1,-,TRBJ1-4,CASSEAHRVEKLFF,TGTGCCAGCAGTGAAGCCCACAGGGTGGAAAAACTGTTTTTT
-,TRBV21-1,-,TRBJ2-7,CASFRGISYEQYF,TGTGCCAGCTTTCGAGGCATTTCCTACGAGCAGTACTTC
once,TRBV7-2,-,TRBJ2-3,CASSLEGWAGDTQYF,TGTGCCAGCAGCTTAGAGGGGTGGGCCGGAGATACGCAGTATTTT
-,TRBV5-1,-,TRBJ1-1,CASSLGTAETEAFF,TGCGCCAGCAGCTTGGGGACAGCTGAAACTGAAGCTTTCTTT
-,TRBV9,TRBD2,TRBJ2-1,CASSVAVGLGMDEQFF,TGTGCCAGCAGCGTAGCTGTCGGACTAGGGATGGATGAGCAGTTCTTC
-,TRBV21-1,-,TRBJ2-1,CASSKPFF,TGTGCCAGCAGCAAACCGTTCTTC
-,TRBV7-8,-,TRBJ2-5,CASSPGPERETQYF,TGTGCCAGCAGCCCGGGACCTGAGCGGGAGACCCAGTACTTC
-,TRBV9,-,TRBJ2-3,CASSVVDGGAVTDTQYF,TGTGCCAGCAGCGTAGTGGATGGGGGGGCGGTCACAGATACGCAGTATTTT
-,TRBV6-6,-,TRBJ2-7,CASSYGRDPSYEQYF,TGTGCCAGCAGTTACGGACGGGATCCCTCCTACGAGCAGTACTTC
once,TRBV5-4,-,TRBJ1-2,CASSAYAAARGGYTF,TGTGCCAGCAGCGCCTACGCCGCGGCCCGGGGAGGCTACACCTTC
-,TRBV19,TRBD1,TRBJ1-2,CASSSWTGDLAGYTF,TGTGCCAGTAGTTCCTGGACAGGGGATCTCGCTGGCTACACCTTC
-,TRBV5-1,-,TRBJ2-3,CASSLDSSPDTQYF,TGCGCCAGCAGCTTGGACAGTAGCCCAGATACGCAGTATTTT
-,TRBV4-3,-,TRBJ1-3,CASSQFTAHTIYF,TGCGCCAGCAGCCAATTTACAGCCCACACCATATATTTT